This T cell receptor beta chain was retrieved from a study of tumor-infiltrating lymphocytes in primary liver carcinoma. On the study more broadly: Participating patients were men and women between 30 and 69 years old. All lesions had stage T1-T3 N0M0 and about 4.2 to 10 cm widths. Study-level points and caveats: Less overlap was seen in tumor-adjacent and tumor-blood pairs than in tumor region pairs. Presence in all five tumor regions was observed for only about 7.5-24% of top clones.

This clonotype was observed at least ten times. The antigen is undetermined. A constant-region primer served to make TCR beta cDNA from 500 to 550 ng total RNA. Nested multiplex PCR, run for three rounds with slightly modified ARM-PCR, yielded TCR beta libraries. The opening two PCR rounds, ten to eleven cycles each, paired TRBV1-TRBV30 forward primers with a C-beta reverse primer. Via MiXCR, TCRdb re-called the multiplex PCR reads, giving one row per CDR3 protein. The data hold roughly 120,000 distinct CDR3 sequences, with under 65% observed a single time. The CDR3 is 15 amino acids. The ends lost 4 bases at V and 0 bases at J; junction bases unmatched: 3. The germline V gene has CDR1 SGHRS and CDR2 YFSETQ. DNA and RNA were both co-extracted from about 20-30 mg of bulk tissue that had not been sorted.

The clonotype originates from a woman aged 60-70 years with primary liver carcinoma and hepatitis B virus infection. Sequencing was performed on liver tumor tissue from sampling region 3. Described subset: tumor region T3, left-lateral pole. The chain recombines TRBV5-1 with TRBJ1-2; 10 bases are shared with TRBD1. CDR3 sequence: CASSHGQGANYGYTF. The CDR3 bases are TGCGCCAGCAGCCATGGACAGGGGGCTAACTATGGCTACACCTTC. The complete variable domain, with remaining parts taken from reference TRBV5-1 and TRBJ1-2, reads KAGVTQTPRYLIKTRGQQVTLSCSPISGHRSVSWYQQTPGQGLQFLFEYFSETQRNKGNFPGRFSGRQFSNSRSEMNVSTLELGDSALYLCASSHGQGANYGYTFGSGTRLTVV.